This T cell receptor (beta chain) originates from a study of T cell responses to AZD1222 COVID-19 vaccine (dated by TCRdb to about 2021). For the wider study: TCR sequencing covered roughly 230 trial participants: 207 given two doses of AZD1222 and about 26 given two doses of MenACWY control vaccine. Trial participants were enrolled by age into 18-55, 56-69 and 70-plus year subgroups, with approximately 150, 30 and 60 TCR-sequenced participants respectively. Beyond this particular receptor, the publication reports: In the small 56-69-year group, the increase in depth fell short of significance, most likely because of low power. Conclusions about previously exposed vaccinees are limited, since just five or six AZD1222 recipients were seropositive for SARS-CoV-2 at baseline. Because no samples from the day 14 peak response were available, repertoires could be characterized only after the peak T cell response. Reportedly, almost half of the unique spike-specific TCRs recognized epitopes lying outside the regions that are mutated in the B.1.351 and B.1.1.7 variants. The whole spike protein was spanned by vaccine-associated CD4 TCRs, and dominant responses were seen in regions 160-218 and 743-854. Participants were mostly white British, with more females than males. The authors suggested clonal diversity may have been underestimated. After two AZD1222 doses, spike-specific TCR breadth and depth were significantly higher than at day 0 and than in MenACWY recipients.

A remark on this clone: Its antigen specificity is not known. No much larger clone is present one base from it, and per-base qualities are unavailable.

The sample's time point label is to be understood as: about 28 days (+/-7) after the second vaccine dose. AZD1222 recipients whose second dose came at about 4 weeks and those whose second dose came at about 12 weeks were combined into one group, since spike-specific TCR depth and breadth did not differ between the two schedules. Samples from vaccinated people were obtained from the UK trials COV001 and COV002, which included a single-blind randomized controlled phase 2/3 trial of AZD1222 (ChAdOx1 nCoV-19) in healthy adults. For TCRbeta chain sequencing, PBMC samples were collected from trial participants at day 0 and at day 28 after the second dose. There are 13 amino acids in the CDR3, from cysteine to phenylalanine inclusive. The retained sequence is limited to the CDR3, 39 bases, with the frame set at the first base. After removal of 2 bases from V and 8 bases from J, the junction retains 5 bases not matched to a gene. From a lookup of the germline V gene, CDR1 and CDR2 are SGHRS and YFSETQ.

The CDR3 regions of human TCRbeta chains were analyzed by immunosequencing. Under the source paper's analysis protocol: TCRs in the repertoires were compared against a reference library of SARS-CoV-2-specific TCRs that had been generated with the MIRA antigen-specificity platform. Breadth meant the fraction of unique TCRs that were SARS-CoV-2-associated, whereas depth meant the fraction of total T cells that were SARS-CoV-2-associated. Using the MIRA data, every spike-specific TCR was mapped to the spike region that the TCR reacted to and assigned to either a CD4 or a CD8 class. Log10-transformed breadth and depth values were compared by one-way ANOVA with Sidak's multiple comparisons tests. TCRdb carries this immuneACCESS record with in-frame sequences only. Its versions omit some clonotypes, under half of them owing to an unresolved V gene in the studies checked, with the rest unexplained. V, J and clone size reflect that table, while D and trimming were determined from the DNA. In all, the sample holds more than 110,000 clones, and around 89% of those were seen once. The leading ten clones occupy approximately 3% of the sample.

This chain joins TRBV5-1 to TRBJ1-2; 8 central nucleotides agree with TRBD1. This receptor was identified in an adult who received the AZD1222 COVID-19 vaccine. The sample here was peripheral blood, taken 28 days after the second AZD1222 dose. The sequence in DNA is TGCGCCAGCAGCTTCCAGGGGGCTAAAGGCTACACCTTC. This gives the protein CASSFQGAKGYTF. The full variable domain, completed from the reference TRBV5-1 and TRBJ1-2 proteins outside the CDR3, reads KAGVTQTPRYLIKTRGQQVTLSCSPISGHRSVSWYQQTPGQGLQFLFEYFSETQRNKGNFPGRFSGRQFSNSRSEMNVSTLELGDSALYLCASSFQGAKGYTFGSGTRLTVV.